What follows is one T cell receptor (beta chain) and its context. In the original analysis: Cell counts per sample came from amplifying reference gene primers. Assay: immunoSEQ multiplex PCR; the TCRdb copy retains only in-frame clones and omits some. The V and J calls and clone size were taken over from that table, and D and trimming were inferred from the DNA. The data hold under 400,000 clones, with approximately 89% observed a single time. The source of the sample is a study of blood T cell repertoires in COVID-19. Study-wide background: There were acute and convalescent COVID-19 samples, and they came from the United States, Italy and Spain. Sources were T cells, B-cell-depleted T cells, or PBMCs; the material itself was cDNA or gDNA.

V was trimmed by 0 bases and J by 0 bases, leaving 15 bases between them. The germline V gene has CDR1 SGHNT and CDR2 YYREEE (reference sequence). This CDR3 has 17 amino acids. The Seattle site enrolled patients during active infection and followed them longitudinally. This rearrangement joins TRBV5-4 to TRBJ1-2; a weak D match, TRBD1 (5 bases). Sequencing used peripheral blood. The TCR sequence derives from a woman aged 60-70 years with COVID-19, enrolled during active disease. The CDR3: CASSLASLRAANYGYTF. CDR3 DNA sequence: TGTGCCAGCAGCTTGGCGTCCCTCAGGGCAGCTAACTATGGCTACACCTTC.